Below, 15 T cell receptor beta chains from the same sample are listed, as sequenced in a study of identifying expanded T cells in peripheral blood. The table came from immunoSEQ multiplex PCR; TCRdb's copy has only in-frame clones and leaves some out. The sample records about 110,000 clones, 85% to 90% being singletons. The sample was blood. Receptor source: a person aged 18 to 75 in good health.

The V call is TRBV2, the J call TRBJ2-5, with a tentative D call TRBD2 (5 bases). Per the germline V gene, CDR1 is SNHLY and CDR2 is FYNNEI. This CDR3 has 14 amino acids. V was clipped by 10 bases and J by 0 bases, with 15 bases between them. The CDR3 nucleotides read TGTGCCATAGCACGGGGTACGTACCAAGAGACCCAGTACTTC. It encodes CAIARGTYQETQYF.

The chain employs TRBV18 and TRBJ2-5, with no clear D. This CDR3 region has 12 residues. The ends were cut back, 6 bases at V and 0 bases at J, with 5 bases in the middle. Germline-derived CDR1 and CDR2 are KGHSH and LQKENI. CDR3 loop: CASSLYQETQYF. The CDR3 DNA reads TGTGCCAGCTCCCTGTACCAAGAGACCCAGTACTTC. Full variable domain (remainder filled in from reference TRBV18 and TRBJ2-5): NAGVMQNPRHLVRRRGQEARLRCSPMKGHSHVYWYRQLPEEGLKFMVYLQKENIIDESGMPKERFSAEFPKEGPSILRIQQVVRGDSAAYFCASSLYQETQYFGPGTRLLVL.

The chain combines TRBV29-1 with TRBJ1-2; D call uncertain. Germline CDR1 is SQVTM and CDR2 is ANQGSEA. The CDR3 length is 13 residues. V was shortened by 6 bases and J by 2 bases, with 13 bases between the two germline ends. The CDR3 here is CSVFRDANYGYTF. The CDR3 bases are TGCAGCGTCTTTAGGGATGCCAACTATGGCTACACCTTC.

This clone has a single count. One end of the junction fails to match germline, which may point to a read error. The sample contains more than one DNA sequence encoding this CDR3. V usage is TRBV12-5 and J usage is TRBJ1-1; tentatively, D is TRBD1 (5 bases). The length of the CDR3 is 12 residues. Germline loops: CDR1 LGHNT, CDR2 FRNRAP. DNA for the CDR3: TGTGCTAGTGGTTCCCTGGGGACCGAAGCCTTCTTT. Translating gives CASGSLGTEAFF.

Here the CDR3 DNA reads TGTGCCAGAAGGACGAGGATAGGAATCTACGAGCAGTACTTC. Amino acids: CARRTRIGIYEQYF. The rearrangement uses TRBV6-5 and TRBJ2-7, with D unclear. The V gene lost 9 bases and the J gene lost 3 bases, with 18 bases spanning the gap. The CDR3 spans 14 residues. The V gene's germline CDR1 is MNHEY and CDR2 SVGAGI.

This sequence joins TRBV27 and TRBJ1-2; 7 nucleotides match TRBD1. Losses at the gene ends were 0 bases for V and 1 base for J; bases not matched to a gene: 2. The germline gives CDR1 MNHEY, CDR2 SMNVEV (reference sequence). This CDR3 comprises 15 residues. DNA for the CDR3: TGTGCCAGCAGTTTATCCCCAGGGGGTAACTATGGCTACACCTTC. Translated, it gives CASSLSPGGNYGYTF.

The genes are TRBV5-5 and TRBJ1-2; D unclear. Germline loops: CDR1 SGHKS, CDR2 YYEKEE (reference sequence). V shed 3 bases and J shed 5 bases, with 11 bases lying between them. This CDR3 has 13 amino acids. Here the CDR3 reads CASSSPPRYGYTF. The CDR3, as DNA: TGTGCCAGCAGCTCTCCCCCTCGGTATGGCTACACCTTC.

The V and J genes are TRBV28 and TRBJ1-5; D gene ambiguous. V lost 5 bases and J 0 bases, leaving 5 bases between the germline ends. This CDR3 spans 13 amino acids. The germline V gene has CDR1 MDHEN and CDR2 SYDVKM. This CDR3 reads CASSPTSNQPQHF. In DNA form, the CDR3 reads TGTGCCAGCAGTCCTACTAGCAATCAGCCCCAGCATTTT.

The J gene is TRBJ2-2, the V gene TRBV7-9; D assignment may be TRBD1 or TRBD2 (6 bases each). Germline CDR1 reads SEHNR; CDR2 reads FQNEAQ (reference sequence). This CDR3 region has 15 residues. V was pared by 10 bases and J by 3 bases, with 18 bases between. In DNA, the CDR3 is TGTGCCACCAAAGGGGGGCAGTTGTACACCGGGGAGCTGTTTTTT. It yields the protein CATKGGQLYTGELFF.

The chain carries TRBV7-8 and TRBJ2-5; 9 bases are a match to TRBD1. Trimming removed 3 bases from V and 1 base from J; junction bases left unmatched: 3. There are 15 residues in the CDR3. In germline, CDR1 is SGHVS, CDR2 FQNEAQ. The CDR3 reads CASSFQGQGQETQYF. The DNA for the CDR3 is TGTGCCAGCAGCTTCCAGGGACAGGGCCAAGAGACCCAGTACTTC.

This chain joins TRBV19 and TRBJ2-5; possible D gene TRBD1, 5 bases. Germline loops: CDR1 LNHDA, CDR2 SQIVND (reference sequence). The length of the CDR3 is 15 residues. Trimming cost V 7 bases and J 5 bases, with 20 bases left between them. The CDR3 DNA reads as TGTGCCAGTACCTTAGGGGCAGGGTACTTGGAGACCCAGTACTTC. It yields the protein CASTLGAGYLETQYF.

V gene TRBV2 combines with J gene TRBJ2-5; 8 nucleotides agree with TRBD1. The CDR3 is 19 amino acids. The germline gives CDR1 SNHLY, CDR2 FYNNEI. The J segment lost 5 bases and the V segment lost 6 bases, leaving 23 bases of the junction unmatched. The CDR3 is CASSAQSLTGTGVVETQYF. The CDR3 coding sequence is TGTGCCAGCAGCGCCCAATCCTTGACCGGGACAGGTGTTGTTGAGACCCAGTACTTC.

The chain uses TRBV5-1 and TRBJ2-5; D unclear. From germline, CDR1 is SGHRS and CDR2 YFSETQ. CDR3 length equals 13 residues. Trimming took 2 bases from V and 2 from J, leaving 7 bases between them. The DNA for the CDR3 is TGCGCCAGCAGCTTAGGCTCTCAAGAGACCCAGTACTTC. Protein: CASSLGSQETQYF.

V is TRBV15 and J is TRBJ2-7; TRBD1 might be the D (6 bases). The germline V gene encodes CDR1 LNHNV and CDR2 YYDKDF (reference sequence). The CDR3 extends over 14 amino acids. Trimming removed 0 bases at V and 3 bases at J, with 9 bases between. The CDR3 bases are TGTGCCACCAGCAGAGATAAAGGGGGCTACGAGCAGTACTTC. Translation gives CATSRDKGGYEQYF. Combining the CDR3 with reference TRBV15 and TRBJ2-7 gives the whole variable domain DAMVIQNPRYQVTQFGKPVTLSCSQTLNHNVMYWYQQKSSQAPKLLFHYYDKDFNNEADTPDNFQSRRPNTSFCFLDIRSPGLGDTAMYLCATSRDKGGYEQYFGPGTRLTVT.

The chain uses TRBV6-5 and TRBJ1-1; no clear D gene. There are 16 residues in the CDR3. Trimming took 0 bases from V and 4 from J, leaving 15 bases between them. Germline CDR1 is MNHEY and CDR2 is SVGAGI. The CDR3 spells CASSYSALPGGTEAFF. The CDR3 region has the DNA TGTGCCAGCAGTTACTCAGCCTTACCCGGCGGCACTGAAGCTTTCTTT.